The 11 T cell receptor beta chains listed next were all sequenced from one sample in a study of radiation and T cells in renal cell carcinoma. Time point defined: blood 2 weeks post-SBRT. Treatment of the sample: 15 Gy SBRT to primary tumor, nephrectomy 4 weeks later. Using immunoSEQ multiplex PCR, the repertoire was profiled, and TCRdb retains in-frame clones only, with some absent. This sample has fewer than 55,000 clones, with 75% to 85% found just once. Source: blood, taken from a patient whose treatment included radiotherapy and nephrectomy. These TCRs come from a woman between 65 and 79 years old with renal cell carcinoma.

V gene TRBV6-5 combines with J gene TRBJ1-2, with D uncertain. V was shortened by 6 bases and J by 3 bases, with 11 bases between the two germline ends. This CDR3 contains 13 residues. Germline V gene sequence: CDR1 MNHEY, CDR2 SVGAGI. Here the CDR3 DNA reads TGTGCCAGCAGGCGGACGGACTACTATGGCTACACCTTC. It translates to CASRRTDYYGYTF.

The CDR3 nucleotides read TGTGCCAGCTCCCCCCCGGCTAGGAAGCGGAAGTCCCCTGGGGAGCAGTACTTC. Protein sequence: CASSPPARKRKSPGEQYF. This chain joins TRBV21-1 and TRBJ2-7; the tabulated D call, TRBD2, remains unverified against the DNA. TRBV21-1 is a recognized pseudogene. This CDR3 spans 18 amino acids.

At least ten counts were recorded for this clone. CDR3 nucleotides: TGTGCCAGCAGCTTATTGGGGGCTCAGGACGAGCAGTACTTC. Protein sequence: CASSLLGAQDEQYF. The chain recombines TRBV7-9 with TRBJ2-7; D may be TRBD1 (6 bases). The CDR3 sequence is 14 residues long. Between the trimmed V and J ends, which lost 2 bases and 5 bases, there was a span of 13 bases. In germline, CDR1 is SEHNR, CDR2 FQNEAQ (reference sequence).

V usage is TRBV5-1 and J usage is TRBJ1-4; D not resolved. Trimming pared 2 bases from V and 3 bases from J, leaving 8 bases between. The CDR3 totals 14 residues. Looked up from germline, CDR1 is SGHRS and CDR2 is YFSETQ. Here the CDR3 DNA reads TGCGCCAGCAGCTTCGGTGGGTCTAATGAAAAACTGTTTTTT. Encoded protein: CASSFGGSNEKLFF.

The table lists this clone with a few counts. The J gene is TRBJ2-3, the V gene TRBV18, with unresolved D. The CDR3 contains 15 residues. CDR1 is KGHSH, CDR2 LQKENI, per germline. The germline V and J ends were trimmed by 3 bases and 1 base, with 11 bases remaining between them. This CDR3 is CASSPATTGTDTQYF. For the CDR3, the DNA is TGTGCCAGCTCACCTGCGACGACGGGCACAGATACGCAGTATTTT.

The chain uses TRBV5-1 and TRBJ2-3, with D possibly being TRBD1 (6 bases). CDR3 size: 15 residues. Germline V gene data show CDR1 as SGHRS and CDR2 as YFSETQ. Trimming cost V 1 base and J 8 bases, with 17 bases left between them. CDR3 in amino acids: CASSLIEGEGGTQYF. In nucleotides, the CDR3 is TGCGCCAGCAGCTTGATTGAGGGAGAAGGGGGTACGCAGTATTTT.

This clone has more than one count but fewer than ten. The rearrangement uses TRBV6-5 and TRBJ1-1, with TRBD1 matching 8 bases. Trimming removed 5 bases from V and 4 bases from J; junction bases left unmatched: 9. Germline lookup yields CDR1 MNHEY and CDR2 SVGAGI. The CDR3 is 15 amino acids. The CDR3 here is CASSPGDRLFTEAFF. The CDR3 coding sequence is TGTGCCAGCAGTCCCGGGGACAGGTTGTTCACTGAAGCTTTCTTT.

The chain employs TRBV15 and TRBJ1-5; D is possibly TRBD1 (5 bases). V was trimmed by 0 bases and J by 6 bases, leaving 15 bases between them. This CDR3 contains 16 residues. The germline CDR1 and CDR2 sequences are LNHNV and YYDKDF (reference sequence). The CDR3 protein is CATSREKGGVGQPQHF. The CDR3 DNA sequence: TGTGCCACCAGCAGAGAAAAGGGAGGGGTTGGTCAGCCCCAGCATTTT.

The chain joins TRBV29-1 to TRBJ2-5; D is perhaps TRBD1 (6 bases). Germline V gene data show CDR1 as SQVTM and CDR2 as ANQGSEA. V lost 3 bases and J lost 5, with 16 bases in between. This CDR3 has 14 residues. The CDR3 protein is CSVELQGGLETQYF. DNA of the CDR3: TGCAGCGTTGAGCTACAGGGTGGGCTGGAGACCCAGTACTTC.

This clone was found a few times. The chain carries TRBV10-2 and TRBJ1-1, with 9 bases fitting TRBD1. This CDR3 has 12 amino acids. With V trimmed by 7 bases and J by 5 bases, 2 bases remained unmatched. Germline V lookup: CDR1 WSHSY, CDR2 SAAADI. CDR3 sequence: CASNDRGTEAFF. CDR3 nucleotides: TGCGCCAGCAATGACAGGGGGACTGAAGCTTTCTTT.

V and J are TRBV30 and TRBJ2-1; D remains unclear. Germline V gene lookup returns CDR1 GTSNPN and CDR2 SVGIG (reference sequence). This CDR3 contains 11 residues. V was shortened by 2 bases and J by 3 bases, with 2 bases between the two germline ends. The CDR3 sequence: CAWSHYNEQFF. In nucleotides, the CDR3 is TGTGCCTGGAGTCACTACAATGAGCAGTTCTTC.